This is a list of T cell receptor beta chains from one sample in a study of CD8 T cells in Susac syndrome. A single record per CDR3 protein comes from TCRdb applying MiXCR to the immunoSEQ multiplex PCR reads. The sample includes about 250,000 distinct CDR3 sequences, around 93% of them seen just once. Sequencing was performed on CD4+ T cells from PBMCs. All receptors come from a human donor with multiple sclerosis. Each CDR3 is given with its conserved first and last residue. Fields, in order: D gene, clone size, J gene, V gene, CDR3 DNA, CDR3 protein. The D gene is left open where the match is weak. The size field is filled for only some rows; it gives once, few, many or a size class.

d_call: .
clone_size: .
j_call: TRBJ2-1
v_call: TRBV9
cdr3_nt: TGTGCCAGCAGCGTAAGCTCCTCCTACAATGAGCAGTTCTTC
cdr3_aa: CASSVSSSYNEQFF

d_call: .
clone_size: .
j_call: TRBJ2-1
v_call: TRBV24-1
cdr3_nt: TGTGCCACCAGTGAGCCGGGGGGCATCAATGAGCAGTTCTTC
cdr3_aa: CATSEPGGINEQFF

d_call: TRBD1
clone_size: .
j_call: TRBJ1-2
v_call: TRBV19
cdr3_nt: TGTGCCAGTAGTACGACCCGGGACAGCTTAAATGGCTACACCTTC
cdr3_aa: CASSTTRDSLNGYTF

d_call: TRBD1
clone_size: .
j_call: TRBJ1-2
v_call: TRBV14
cdr3_nt: TGTGCCAGCAGCCAAACCAGGACAGGGGAATATGGCTACACCTTC
cdr3_aa: CASSQTRTGEYGYTF

d_call: .
clone_size: .
j_call: TRBJ2-7
v_call: TRBV9
cdr3_nt: TGTGCCAGCAGCGTAGAGCCGGGGTCCCACGAGCAGTACTTC
cdr3_aa: CASSVEPGSHEQYF

d_call: TRBD2
clone_size: once
j_call: TRBJ2-5
v_call: TRBV3-1
cdr3_nt: TGTGCCAGCAGCCAGGAAGGCGGGAGACCTTGGGTAGCCCAGTACTTC
cdr3_aa: CASSQEGGRPWVAQYF

d_call: .
clone_size: .
j_call: TRBJ1-4
v_call: TRBV7-9
cdr3_nt: TGTGCCAGCAGCTTAGCGGCCCAGGGGTCTGAAAAACTGTTTTTT
cdr3_aa: CASSLAAQGSEKLFF

d_call: .
clone_size: once
j_call: TRBJ1-1
v_call: TRBV18
cdr3_nt: TGTGCCAGCTCACGGGATGGGCAGACGAACACTGAAGCTTTCTTT
cdr3_aa: CASSRDGQTNTEAFF

d_call: TRBD1
clone_size: .
j_call: TRBJ2-1
v_call: TRBV28
cdr3_nt: TGTGCCAGCAGTGATAGGGGACAGGGGTCAAATGAGCAGTTCTTC
cdr3_aa: CASSDRGQGSNEQFF

d_call: .
clone_size: .
j_call: TRBJ1-1
v_call: TRBV18
cdr3_nt: TGTGCCAGCTCACCACTAGGTGCGACGAACACTGAAGCTTTCTTT
cdr3_aa: CASSPLGATNTEAFF

d_call: .
clone_size: once
j_call: TRBJ2-3
v_call: TRBV29-1
cdr3_nt: TGCAGCGTTGAAAACCCACAGCGGGCGGGAAACACAGATACGCAGTATTTT
cdr3_aa: CSVENPQRAGNTDTQYF

d_call: .
clone_size: .
j_call: TRBJ2-2
v_call: TRBV5-6
cdr3_nt: TGTGCCAGCAGCTGGGGGCCCGGGGAGCTGTTTTTT
cdr3_aa: CASSWGPGELFF

d_call: TRBD2
clone_size: once
j_call: TRBJ2-2
v_call: TRBV9
cdr3_nt: TGTGCCAGCAGCGCGGGGGGACTAGCGGGAAACACCGGGGAGCTGTTTTTT
cdr3_aa: CASSAGGLAGNTGELFF

d_call: .
clone_size: .
j_call: TRBJ1-1
v_call: TRBV6-2/TRBV6-3
cdr3_nt: TGTGCCAGCAGTTACCTCGGACAGCAAGAAGCTTTCTTT
cdr3_aa: CASSYLGQQEAFF

d_call: TRBD2
clone_size: .
j_call: TRBJ2-2
v_call: TRBV20-1
cdr3_nt: TGCAGTGCTAGTGGCGGGGGGAGGGAGCTGTTTTTT
cdr3_aa: CSASGGGRELFF

d_call: .
clone_size: .
j_call: TRBJ2-5
v_call: TRBV5-1
cdr3_nt: TGCGCCAGCAGCTCTGAGCCGGGACGGGGAGAGACCCAGTACTTC
cdr3_aa: CASSSEPGRGETQYF

d_call: .
clone_size: .
j_call: TRBJ1-1
v_call: TRBV9
cdr3_nt: TGTGCCAGCAGCCTAGGTGGTGTCGGCACTGAAGCTTTCTTT
cdr3_aa: CASSLGGVGTEAFF

d_call: TRBD1
clone_size: .
j_call: TRBJ1-1
v_call: TRBV19
cdr3_nt: TGTGCCAGTAGTATAGTCCAGGGGGCAGCTTTCTTT
cdr3_aa: CASSIVQGAAFF

d_call: .
clone_size: .
j_call: TRBJ2-1
v_call: TRBV9
cdr3_nt: TGTGCCAGCAGCCCTCAGACCCTCGGGGGAGGACTCTACAATGAGCAGTTCTTC
cdr3_aa: CASSPQTLGGGLYNEQFF

d_call: .
clone_size: .
j_call: TRBJ2-4
v_call: TRBV10-2
cdr3_nt: TGCGCCAGCGGCAATTACAGGGAGGGAAAAAACATTCAGTACTTC
cdr3_aa: CASGNYREGKNIQYF

d_call: .
clone_size: .
j_call: TRBJ2-1
v_call: TRBV2
cdr3_nt: TGTGCCAGCAGGACCCCAGTCGGTAGGTATGAGCAGTTCTTC
cdr3_aa: CASRTPVGRYEQFF

d_call: .
clone_size: .
j_call: TRBJ2-2
v_call: TRBV18
cdr3_nt: TGTGCCAGCTCACCGACTACCGGGGAGCTGTTTTTT
cdr3_aa: CASSPTTGELFF

d_call: TRBD2
clone_size: .
j_call: TRBJ2-2
v_call: TRBV6-5
cdr3_nt: TGTGCCAGCAGTTACACTAGCGGGGGGGCGAACACCGGGGAGCTGTTTTTT
cdr3_aa: CASSYTSGGANTGELFF

d_call: .
clone_size: .
j_call: TRBJ2-1
v_call: TRBV1
cdr3_nt: TGCACCAGCAGCCAAAACCGCAAACACCTCCGGGGGTACAATGAGCAGTTCTTC
cdr3_aa: CTSSQNRKHLRGYNEQFF

d_call: TRBD2
clone_size: .
j_call: TRBJ2-5
v_call: TRBV2
cdr3_nt: TGTGCCAGCATAGCGGGGGCTTACCAAGAGACCCAGTACTTC
cdr3_aa: CASIAGAYQETQYF

d_call: TRBD1
clone_size: once
j_call: TRBJ1-2
v_call: TRBV30
cdr3_nt: TGTGCCTGGAGTGTACTACAGGGGGCGGGTGGCTACACCTTC
cdr3_aa: CAWSVLQGAGGYTF

d_call: .
clone_size: .
j_call: TRBJ1-4
v_call: TRBV3-1
cdr3_nt: TGTGCCAGCAGCCGAGGGGATGAAAAACTGTTTTTT
cdr3_aa: CASSRGDEKLFF

d_call: TRBD1
clone_size: .
j_call: TRBJ2-1
v_call: TRBV29-1
cdr3_nt: TGCAGCGTCCTAGGACAGGGCTACAATGAGCAGTTCTTC
cdr3_aa: CSVLGQGYNEQFF

d_call: TRBD2
clone_size: once
j_call: TRBJ2-7
v_call: TRBV20-1
cdr3_nt: TGCAGTGCTAAAGGGACTAGCGGATACCCTACCTACGAGCAGTACTTC
cdr3_aa: CSAKGTSGYPTYEQYF

d_call: TRBD1
clone_size: .
j_call: TRBJ1-4
v_call: TRBV5-4
cdr3_nt: TGTGCCAGCAGCACACAGGGGGTCCATGAAAAACTGTTTTTT
cdr3_aa: CASSTQGVHEKLFF

d_call: .
clone_size: few
j_call: TRBJ1-1
v_call: TRBV29-1
cdr3_nt: TGCAGCGTTGAGGGCGGCGGGAACACTGAAGCTTTCTTT
cdr3_aa: CSVEGGGNTEAFF

d_call: .
clone_size: .
j_call: TRBJ2-4
v_call: TRBV18
cdr3_nt: TGTGCCAGCTCACCTTCTGGAGAGTTCATTCAGTACTTC
cdr3_aa: CASSPSGEFIQYF

d_call: TRBD1
clone_size: .
j_call: TRBJ1-6
v_call: TRBV9
cdr3_nt: TGTGCCAGCAGCCCCCGACAGGGAAATAACTATAATTCACCCCTCCACTTT
cdr3_aa: CASSPRQGNNYNSPLHF

d_call: .
clone_size: .
j_call: TRBJ1-2
v_call: TRBV5-4
cdr3_nt: TGTGCCAGCAGTCCTTCGGTCCCTTATGGCTACACCTTC
cdr3_aa: CASSPSVPYGYTF

d_call: .
clone_size: .
j_call: TRBJ2-2
v_call: TRBV7-2
cdr3_nt: TGTGCCAGCAGCCCCTTTGGCGGATTTAACACCGGGGAGCTGTTTTTT
cdr3_aa: CASSPFGGFNTGELFF

d_call: TRBD1
clone_size: once
j_call: TRBJ1-1
v_call: TRBV12-3/TRBV12-4
cdr3_nt: TGTGCCAGCAGTCTTTGGACAGGGTCCAACACTGAAGCTTTCTTT
cdr3_aa: CASSLWTGSNTEAFF

d_call: .
clone_size: .
j_call: TRBJ1-2
v_call: TRBV5-6
cdr3_nt: TGTGCCAGCAGCTTGGGGCAGTCTGGCTACACCTTC
cdr3_aa: CASSLGQSGYTF

d_call: .
clone_size: once
j_call: TRBJ1-3
v_call: TRBV6-5
cdr3_nt: TGTGCCAGCAGCCGTCCAGGGACTTCTGGAAACACCATATATTTT
cdr3_aa: CASSRPGTSGNTIYF

d_call: TRBD1
clone_size: .
j_call: TRBJ2-1
v_call: TRBV7-8
cdr3_nt: TGTGCCAGCGACCAGGGGGTTCCCTACAATGAGCAGTTCTTC
cdr3_aa: CASDQGVPYNEQFF

d_call: TRBD2
clone_size: .
j_call: TRBJ2-1
v_call: TRBV24-1
cdr3_nt: TGTGCCACCAGTGATCGCGGGACTAGCGAATACAATGAGCAGTTCTTC
cdr3_aa: CATSDRGTSEYNEQFF

d_call: .
clone_size: once
j_call: TRBJ1-4
v_call: TRBV3-1
cdr3_nt: TGTGCCAGCAGCCAGGGGGCAGAAGAAAAACTGTTTTTT
cdr3_aa: CASSQGAEEKLFF

d_call: .
clone_size: .
j_call: TRBJ2-1
v_call: TRBV10-3
cdr3_nt: TGTGCCATCAGTGAGTCGGGAGGGGGCATTGGTAGTGAGCAGTTCTTC
cdr3_aa: CAISESGGGIGSEQFF

d_call: .
clone_size: .
j_call: TRBJ1-4
v_call: TRBV15
cdr3_nt: TGTGCCACCAGCCCGGGACTATCGAATGAAAAACTGTTTTTT
cdr3_aa: CATSPGLSNEKLFF

d_call: TRBD2
clone_size: few
j_call: TRBJ2-1
v_call: TRBV20-1
cdr3_nt: TGCAGTGCTAGAGATGGACTAGCGGTTTACAATGAGCAGTTCTTC
cdr3_aa: CSARDGLAVYNEQFF

d_call: .
clone_size: .
j_call: TRBJ2-3
v_call: TRBV29-1
cdr3_nt: TGCAGCGTTGACCCCAGGGGCACAGATACGCAGTATTTT
cdr3_aa: CSVDPRGTDTQYF

d_call: .
clone_size: once
j_call: TRBJ1-1
v_call: TRBV29-1
cdr3_nt: TGCAGCGTTGAAGAGTTGCAGTCTTCTGAAGCTTTCTTT
cdr3_aa: CSVEELQSSEAFF

d_call: TRBD2
clone_size: .
j_call: TRBJ2-1
v_call: TRBV2
cdr3_nt: TGTGCCAGCAGCCACGGACTAGCGATGAATGAGCAGTTCTTC
cdr3_aa: CASSHGLAMNEQFF

d_call: .
clone_size: .
j_call: TRBJ1-4
v_call: TRBV29-1
cdr3_nt: TGCAGCGTTGATGTGGATGGGTCTGGTGAAAAACTGTTTTTT
cdr3_aa: CSVDVDGSGEKLFF

d_call: .
clone_size: .
j_call: TRBJ2-5
v_call: TRBV24-1
cdr3_nt: TGTGCCACCAGTGACCCCAACAGGGTCCCAGAGACCCAGTACTTC
cdr3_aa: CATSDPNRVPETQYF

d_call: .
clone_size: .
j_call: TRBJ2-1
v_call: TRBV12-3/TRBV12-4
cdr3_nt: TGTGCCAGCAGTTTTTTGGGTTTTGAGCAGTTCTTC
cdr3_aa: CASSFLGFEQFF

d_call: .
clone_size: .
j_call: TRBJ1-4
v_call: TRBV20-1
cdr3_nt: TGCAGTGCTAGAGACCTATTGGAAAAACTGTTTTTT
cdr3_aa: CSARDLLEKLFF

d_call: .
clone_size: .
j_call: TRBJ2-2
v_call: TRBV4-1
cdr3_nt: TGCGCCAGCAGCCGAGGGTCTGGCACCGGGGAGCTGTTTTTT
cdr3_aa: CASSRGSGTGELFF

d_call: .
clone_size: .
j_call: TRBJ1-3
v_call: TRBV7-2
cdr3_nt: TGTGCCAGCAGCTTAGAGGGCTTCTCTGGAAACACCATATATTTT
cdr3_aa: CASSLEGFSGNTIYF

d_call: .
clone_size: .
j_call: TRBJ2-5
v_call: TRBV23-1
cdr3_nt: TGCGCCAGCAGTCCCCCCGGGATAGGGGACATCAAAGGAGGGGACCAGTACTTC
cdr3_aa: CASSPPGIGDIKGGDQYF